This T cell receptor beta chain stems from a study of identical twins. Broader study findings: Less excess twin sharing appeared in beta out-of-frame sequences.

TCRdb itself ran the 5' RACE reads through MiXCR, one entry per CDR3 protein. The repertoire holds about 200,000 distinct CDR3 sequences, with under 8.5% as singletons. V was cut by 3 bases and J by 4 bases, with 20 bases left in between. The CDR3 length is 16 residues. Per germline, CDR1 SQVTM and CDR2 ANQGSEA. This clonotype was recorded at least ten times. The antigen remains undetermined. This same sample was also part of a study on T cells expressing NK-cell markers.

The origin of this receptor is a woman younger than 35 in good health. Sequencing was done on a sample of CD8+ T cells sorted from blood. V usage is TRBV29-1 and J usage is TRBJ2-3, with no clear D. The CDR3 here is CSVDPLVVRNPDTQYF. The CDR3 coding sequence is TGCAGCGTTGATCCATTAGTAGTACGGAATCCAGATACGCAGTATTTT.